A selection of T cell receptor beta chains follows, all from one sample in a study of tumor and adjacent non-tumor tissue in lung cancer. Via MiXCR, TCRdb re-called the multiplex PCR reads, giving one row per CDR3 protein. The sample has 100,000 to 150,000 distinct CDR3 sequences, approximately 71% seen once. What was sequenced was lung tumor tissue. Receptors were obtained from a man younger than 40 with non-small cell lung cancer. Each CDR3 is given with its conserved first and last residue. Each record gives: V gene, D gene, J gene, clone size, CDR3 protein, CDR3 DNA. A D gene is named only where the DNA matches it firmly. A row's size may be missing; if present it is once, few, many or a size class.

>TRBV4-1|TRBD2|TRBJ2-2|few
CASSQSLLAIVTGELFF
TGCGCCAGCAGTCAATCCCTACTAGCGATTGTTACCGGGGAGCTGTTTTTT
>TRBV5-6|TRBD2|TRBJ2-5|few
CASSFAAGGQETQYF
TGTGCCAGCAGCTTTGCAGCGGGGGGACAAGAGACCCAGTACTTC
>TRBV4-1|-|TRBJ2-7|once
CASSQRSEYEQYF
TGCGCCAGCAGCCAGAGATCAGAATACGAGCAATACTTC
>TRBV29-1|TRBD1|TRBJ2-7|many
CSVRTGRSEQYF
TGCAGCGTAAGGACAGGGCGAAGCGAGCAGTACTTC
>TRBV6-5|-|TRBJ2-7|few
CASRKQGPYEQYF
TGTGCCAGTAGAAAACAGGGACCCTACGAGCAGTACTTC
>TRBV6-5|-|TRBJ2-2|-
CASSYSSSTGKLFF
TGTGCCAGCAGTTACTCGAGCAGCACCGGGAAGCTGTTTTTT
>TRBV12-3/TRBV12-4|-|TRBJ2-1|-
CTDSSGSDNEQFF
TGTACCGACAGTTCCGGGTCTGACAATGAGCAGTTCTTC
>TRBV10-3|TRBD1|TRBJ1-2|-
CAISDMQGALDYTF
TGTGCCATCAGTGATATGCAGGGGGCACTTGACTACACCTTC
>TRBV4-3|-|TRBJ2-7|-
CASTQEPSAYEQYF
TGCGCCAGCACCCAAGAGCCCTCGGCCTACGAGCAGTACTTC
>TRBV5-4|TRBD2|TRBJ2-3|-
CDSSTTSGGVTDMQYF
TGTGACAGCAGCACGACTAGCGGGGGGGTTACAGATATGCAGTATTTT
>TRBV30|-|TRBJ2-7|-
CAWSQGGEQYF
TGTGCCTGGAGCCAAGGCGGGGAGCAGTACTTC
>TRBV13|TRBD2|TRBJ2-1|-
CASSSTGTSGIAYNEHFF
TGTGCCAGCAGCTCAACAGGGACTAGCGGGATAGCCTACAATGAGCACTTCTTC
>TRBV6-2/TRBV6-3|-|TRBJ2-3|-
CASSLNSGATRYF
TGTGCCAGCAGCTTAAACTCCGGGGCGACGCGGTATTTT
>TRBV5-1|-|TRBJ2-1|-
CASSSGSQYNEQFF
TGCGCCAGCAGCTCAGGGTCTCAGTACAATGAGCAGTTCTTC
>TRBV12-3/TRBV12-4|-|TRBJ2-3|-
CASSFGERRTNTQYF
TGTGCCAGCAGTTTTGGGGAGCGCCGCACAAATACGCAGTATTTT
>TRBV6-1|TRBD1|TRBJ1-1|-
CASTRGQANTEAFF
TGTGCCAGCACCAGGGGACAGGCGAACACTGAAGCTTTCTTT
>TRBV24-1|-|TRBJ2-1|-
CATPGTPGKGERLF
TGTGCCACCCCTGGGACCCCAGGGAAGGGTGAGCGGTTATTC
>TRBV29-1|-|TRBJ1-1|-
CSVEVNNEAFF
TGCAGCGTGGAAGTGAACAATGAAGCTTTCTTT
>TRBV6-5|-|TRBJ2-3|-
CASRRQPGAGDTQYF
TGTGCCAGCAGACGACAACCGGGGGCGGGAGATACGCAGTATTTT
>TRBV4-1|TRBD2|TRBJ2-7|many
CASSQVLAGDEQYF
TGCGCCAGCAGCCAAGTCTTAGCGGGGGACGAGCAGTACTTC
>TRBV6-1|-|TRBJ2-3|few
CASSPLPDSTDTQYF
TGTGCCAGCAGTCCCCTCCCGGACAGCACGGATACGCAGTATTTT
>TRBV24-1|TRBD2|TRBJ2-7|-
CATSDSSSSGKSGYEQYF
TGTGCCACCAGTGACTCCAGTTCTAGCGGGAAGTCGGGCTACGAGCAGTACTTC
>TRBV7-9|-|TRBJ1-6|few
CASSLVAGSSYNSPLHF
TGTGCCAGCAGCTTAGTGGCAGGGAGCTCCTATAATTCACCCCTCCACTTT